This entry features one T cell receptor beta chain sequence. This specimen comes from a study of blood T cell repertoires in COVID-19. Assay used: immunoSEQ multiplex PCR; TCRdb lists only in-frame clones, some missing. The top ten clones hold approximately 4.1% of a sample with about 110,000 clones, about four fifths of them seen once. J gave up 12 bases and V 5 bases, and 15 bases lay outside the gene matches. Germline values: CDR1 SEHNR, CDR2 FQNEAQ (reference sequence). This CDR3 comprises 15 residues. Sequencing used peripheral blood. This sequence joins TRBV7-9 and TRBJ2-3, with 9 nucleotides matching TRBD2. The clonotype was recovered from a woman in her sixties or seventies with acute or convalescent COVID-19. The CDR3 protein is CASSPSGTTFIPQYF. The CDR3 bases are TGTGCCAGCAGCCCTAGCGGGACAACGTTCATCCCTCAGTATTTT.